This passage covers 11 T cell receptor beta chains from one sample sequenced in a study of control samples from healthy donors and cancer patients (dated by TCRdb to the early 2020s). Library preparation was by the immunoSEQ multiplex PCR assay. TCRdb provides this immuneACCESS table in a form limited to in-frame rearrangements. Some clones are lacking; in checked studies, under half of them reflect an unresolved V gene, and why the rest are absent is not known. In this sample the table shows about 31,000 clones, approximately 93% of which occur a single time. The ten largest clones add up to 5% to 7.5% of the sample. Material: blood. Receptors were obtained from a man in his sixties in good health.

The V call is TRBV19, the J call TRBJ1-3; no reliable D call. Trimming cost V 5 bases and J 0 bases, with 5 bases left between them. CDR1 LNHDA and CDR2 SQIVND come from the germline V gene (reference sequence). The CDR3 loop spans 13 amino acids. The CDR3, as DNA: TGTGCCAGTAGTGGTCTCTCTGGAAACACCATATATTTT. Its protein is CASSGLSGNTIYF. The full variable domain, its missing parts supplied by reference TRBV19 and TRBJ1-3, is DGGITQSPKYLFRKEGQNVTLSCEQNLNHDAMYWYRQDPGQGLRLIYYSQIVNDFQKGDIAEGYSVSREKKESFPLTVTSAQKNPTAFYLCASSGLSGNTIYFGEGSWLTVV.

The V and J genes are TRBV4-2 and TRBJ1-1; TRBD1 is a possible D gene (5 bases). There are 14 residues in the CDR3. Trimming took off 0 bases at V and 3 bases at J, with 8 bases between the two ends. From germline, CDR1 is LGHNA and CDR2 YNFKEQ. CDR3 coding DNA: TGTGCCAGCAGCCAAGACCCCAGGGACACTGAAGCTTTCTTT. Translation: CASSQDPRDTEAFF.

The chain employs TRBV7-9 and TRBJ2-2, with 8 positions matching TRBD1. With 5 bases clipped from V and 4 bases from J, the junction kept 9 bases outside the gene matches. Germline V lookup: CDR1 SEHNR, CDR2 FQNEAQ (reference sequence). The CDR3 runs to 16 residues. The CDR3 here is CASSLRQGIITGELFF. CDR3 coding DNA: TGTGCCAGCAGCCTACGACAGGGGATTATCACCGGGGAGCTGTTTTTT.

The chain couples TRBV25-1 to TRBJ1-2; D possibly corresponds to TRBD1 (5 bases). V lost 3 bases and J lost 6, with 11 bases in between. The germline gives CDR1 MGHDK, CDR2 SYGVNS. This CDR3 is 13 amino acids long. The DNA for the CDR3 is TGTGCCAGCAGTGACCCAGGGAGCGATGGCTACACCTTC. This translates into CASSDPGSDGYTF.

V gene TRBV2 combines with J gene TRBJ1-2; 12 bases agree with TRBD1. Germline V gives CDR1 SNHLY, CDR2 FYNNEI. This CDR3 is built from 16 residues. V lost 8 bases and J lost 0; bases outside the gene matches: 7. The CDR3 protein is CASSGTGGPANYGYTF. Written as DNA, the CDR3 is TGTGCCAGCTCCGGGACAGGGGGCCCAGCTAACTATGGCTACACCTTC.

CDR3: CSVAGEAGNQPQHF. In DNA, the CDR3 is TGCAGCGTCGCAGGGGAGGCCGGCAATCAGCCCCAGCATTTT. V is TRBV29-1 and J is TRBJ1-5; a weak D match, TRBD1 (6 bases). Germline CDR1 is SQVTM and CDR2 is ANQGSEA. V was cut by 6 bases and J by 2 bases, with 14 bases left in between. CDR3 length: 14 residues.

This sequence joins TRBV6-5 and TRBJ1-6; D is perhaps TRBD1 (5 bases). There are 15 residues in the CDR3. V lost 0 bases, J lost 8 bases, and 11 bases lay in between. Germline CDR1 is MNHEY and CDR2 is SVGAGI. Here the CDR3 DNA reads TGTGCCAGCAGTTACTCCGGGGGTGGGGATTCACCCCTCCACTTT. Translation: CASSYSGGGDSPLHF.

The chain combines TRBV6-6 with TRBJ2-2, with TRBD2 matching over 10 bases. From germline, CDR1 is MNHNY and CDR2 SVGAGI (reference sequence). Trimming removed 4 bases from V and 4 bases from J; junction bases left unmatched: 6. This CDR3 region has 16 residues. The DNA for the CDR3 is TGTGCCAGCAGTTCCAGCGGGGGGGCTGGCACCGGGGAGCTGTTTTTT. Its protein product is CASSSSGGAGTGELFF.

The chain combines TRBV7-2 with TRBJ1-2, with 7 bases fitting TRBD1. With V trimmed by 7 bases and J by 5 bases, 13 bases remained unmatched. Germline V gives CDR1 SGHTA, CDR2 FQGNSA. This CDR3 has 15 residues. CDR3 residues: CASKGGSSEQYGYTF. The CDR3, as DNA: TGTGCCAGCAAAGGGGGCTCCTCCGAGCAGTATGGCTACACCTTC.

This clone occurred once. The gene calls are TRBV6-6 and TRBJ2-5; no definite D call. Germline lookup yields CDR1 MNHNY and CDR2 SVGAGI (reference sequence). V was shortened by 7 bases and J by 1 base, with 10 bases between the two germline ends. There are 13 residues in the CDR3. CDR3 region: CASTATVQETQYF. The DNA of the CDR3 is TGTGCCAGCACCGCAACTGTCCAAGAGACCCAGTACTTC.

This chain uses TRBV19 with TRBJ2-2; D remains unclear. CDR3 length equals 18 residues. Germline V CDR1 and CDR2: LNHDA, SQIVND (reference sequence). Trimming took 3 bases from V and 4 from J, leaving 21 bases between them. CDR3 loop: CASSIQKISRMSTGELFF. CDR3 nucleotides: TGTGCCAGTAGTATTCAGAAGATCTCTAGGATGTCCACCGGGGAGCTGTTTTTT.